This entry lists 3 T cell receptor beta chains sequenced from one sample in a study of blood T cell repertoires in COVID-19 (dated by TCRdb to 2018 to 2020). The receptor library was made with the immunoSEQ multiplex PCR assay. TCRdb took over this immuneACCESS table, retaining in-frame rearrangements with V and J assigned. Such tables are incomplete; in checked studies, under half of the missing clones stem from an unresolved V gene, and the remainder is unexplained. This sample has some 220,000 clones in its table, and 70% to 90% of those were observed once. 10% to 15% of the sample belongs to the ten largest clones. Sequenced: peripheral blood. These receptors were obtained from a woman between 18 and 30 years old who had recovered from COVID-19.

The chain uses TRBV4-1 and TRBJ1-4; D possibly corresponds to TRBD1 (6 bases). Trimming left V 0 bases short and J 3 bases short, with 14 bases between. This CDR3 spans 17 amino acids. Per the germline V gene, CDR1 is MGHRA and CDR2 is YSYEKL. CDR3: CASSQEGAGASNEKLFF. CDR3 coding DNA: TGCGCCAGCAGCCAAGAGGGGGCGGGGGCTTCTAATGAAAAACTGTTTTTT.

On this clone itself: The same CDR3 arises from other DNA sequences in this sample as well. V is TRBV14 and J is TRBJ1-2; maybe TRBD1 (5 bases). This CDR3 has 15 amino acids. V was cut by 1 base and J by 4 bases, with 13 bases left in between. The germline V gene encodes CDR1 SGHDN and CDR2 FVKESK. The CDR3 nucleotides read TGTGCCAGCAGCCAAGTGGCAGGGATTAGCTATGGCTACACCTTC. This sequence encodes CASSQVAGISYGYTF. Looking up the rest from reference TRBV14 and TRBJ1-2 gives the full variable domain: EAGVTQFPSHSVIEKGQTVTLRCDPISGHDNLYWYRRVMGKEIKFLLHFVKESKQDESGMPNNRFLAERTGGTYSTLKVQPAELEDSGVYFCASSQVAGISYGYTFGSGTRLTVV.

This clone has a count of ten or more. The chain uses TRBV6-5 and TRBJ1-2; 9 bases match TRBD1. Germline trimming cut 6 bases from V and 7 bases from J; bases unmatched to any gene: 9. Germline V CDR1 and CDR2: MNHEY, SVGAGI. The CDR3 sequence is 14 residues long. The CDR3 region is CASSLGQGVGGYTF. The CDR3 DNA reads TGTGCCAGCAGCCTGGGACAGGGAGTCGGTGGCTACACCTTC.